The rows below give T cell receptor beta chains drawn from one sample of a study. TCRdb reprocessed the 5' RACE reads via MiXCR and lists one record per CDR3 protein. The table includes about 54,000 distinct CDR3 sequences, under 20% detected once. Sample: naive CD4+ T cells sorted from blood. The receptors stem from a female donor with breast cancer. The CDR3 runs from the conserved cysteine through the conserved F or W. The D gene is left open where the match is weak. Clone size is given for some rows only: seen once, a few or many times, or a class if the clone is expanded.

clone_size j_call v_call d_call cdr3_nt cdr3_aa
. TRBJ2-5 TRBV20-1 . TGCAGTGCTAGAGATACACTCCAAGAGACCCAGTACTTC CSARDTLQETQYF
few TRBJ1-4 TRBV5-1 . TGCGCCAGCAGCTTCGGGGTTGAGGAAAAACTGTTTTTT CASSFGVEEKLFF
few TRBJ1-1 TRBV3-1 TRBD1 TGTGCCAGCAGCCACAATACAGGGGGTACTGAAGCTTTCTTT CASSHNTGGTEAFF
few TRBJ1-1 TRBV6-5 . TGTGCCAGCAGAGCTAACACTGAAGCTTCCTTT CASRANTEASF
few TRBJ2-2 TRBV5-4 . TGTGCCAGCAGCTTGGATGTCGGGGAGCTGTTTTTT CASSLDVGELFF
few TRBJ2-7 TRBV5-5 . TGTGCCAGCAGCTCCCGCCCGGGGACCTACGAGCAGTACTTC CASSSRPGTYEQYF
few TRBJ2-3 TRBV5-1 . TGCGCCAGCAGCCAAAGAGGCGCCCGCACAGATACGCAGTATTTT CASSQRGARTDTQYF
many TRBJ1-2 TRBV12-3/TRBV12-4 . TGTGCCAGCAGTCTTAGGGATTATGGCTACACCTTC CASSLRDYGYTF
few TRBJ2-4 TRBV4-1 . TGCGCCAGCAGCCAGGTAGACAGGGAGGAAAACATTCAGGACTTC CASSQVDREENIQDF
few TRBJ2-1 TRBV7-9 TRBD2 TGTGCCAGCAGCACCCGGACTAGCGGGAGTTACAATGAGCAGTTCTTC CASSTRTSGSYNEQFF
many TRBJ1-3 TRBV25-1 . TGTGCCAGCAGCGTCACAGGGGGAAACACCATATATTTT CASSVTGGNTIYF
. TRBJ1-4 TRBV4-2 TRBD1 TGTGCCAGCAGCCAACCGACAGGGTCTAGTGAAAAACTGTCTTTT CASSQPTGSSEKLSF
many TRBJ1-2 TRBV6-5 TRBD1 TGTGCCAGCAGCGACAGGGAGGTGTTTGGCTACACCTTC CASSDREVFGYTF
. TRBJ2-3 TRBV5-1 . TGCGCCAGCAGCTCGCGACTAGATGGCACAGATACGCAGTATTTT CASSSRLDGTDTQYF
many TRBJ2-7 TRBV29-1 . TGCAGCGCCGAAGGGGGGGACTCTCATTACGAGCAGTACTTC CSAEGGDSHYEQYF
many TRBJ2-3 TRBV7-2 . TGTGCCAGCAGCTATCAGGTTGGGGGTACAGATACGCAGTATTTT CASSYQVGGTDTQYF
few TRBJ1-1 TRBV28 . TGTGCCAGCAGTTTCTCCGCCTCGTTCGCGGAAGCTTTCTTT CASSFSASFAEAFF
many TRBJ2-5 TRBV29-1 TRBD2 TGCAGCGTCCCATCCGTTCCCCGTAGTGGGACTAGCGGAATCCGGGGACGTGAGACCCAGTACTTC CSVPSVPRSGTSGIRGRETQYF
many TRBJ1-1 TRBV29-1 TRBD1 TGCAGCGTTACAGGGGTATGGGGCACTGAAGCTTTCTTT CSVTGVWGTEAFF
many TRBJ1-2 TRBV5-1 TRBD1 TGCGCCAGCAGCGTAGTCGGGACAGCGTTTAACTATGGCTACACCTTC CASSVVGTAFNYGYTF
few TRBJ1-1 TRBV12-3/TRBV12-4 . TGTGCCAGCAGTTTTGGTGGGGGCACTGAAGCTTTCTTT CASSFGGGTEAFF
. TRBJ1-4 TRBV5-1 . TGCGCCAGCAGCATAACAGGCCCTCCCAATGAAAAACTGTTTTTT CASSITGPPNEKLFF
. TRBJ1-4 TRBV12-3/TRBV12-4 TRBD1 TGTGCCAGCAGTTTTGGGACAGGGTCGGCAAAACTGTTTTTT CASSFGTGSAKLFF
. TRBJ2-3 TRBV6-5 TRBD2 TGTGCCAGCAGGGGGACTAGTAAGAATACGCAGTATTTT CASRGTSKNTQYF
few TRBJ2-3 TRBV29-1 . TGCAGCGTTGTCTCAGCTTATTCCGTCACAGATACGCAGTATTTT CSVVSAYSVTDTQYF
. TRBJ1-5 TRBV20-1 . TGCAGTGCTAGAGATACAGAGATTAGCAATCAGCCCCAGCATTTT CSARDTEISNQPQHF
many TRBJ2-7 TRBV7-7 TRBD1 TGTGCTAGCAGCTGGGACAGGGGTAGCGAGCAGTACTTC CASSWDRGSEQYF
. TRBJ1-5 TRBV6-5 . TGTGCCAGCAGTTACAGGGCGAGTTTCGGCTATCAGCCCCAGCATTTT CASSYRASFGYQPQHF
many TRBJ2-7 TRBV5-1 . TGCGCCAGCAGCTTGGGGGAACCCCCACGGGAGCAGTACTTC CASSLGEPPREQYF
many TRBJ2-5 TRBV5-1 TRBD2 TGCGCCAGCAGCTTGGAAGCGGGAAGGGGGACCCAGTACTTC CASSLEAGRGTQYF
many TRBJ1-1 TRBV7-8 . TGTGCCAGCAGCGCTATCATGAACACTGAAGCTTTCTTT CASSAIMNTEAFF
. TRBJ2-1 TRBV27 . TGTGCCAGCAGAACGCACTCCTACAATGAGCAGTTCTTC CASRTHSYNEQFF
many TRBJ2-7 TRBV20-1 TRBD1 TGCAGTGCTAGACCACCACAGGGGGCGAGAGGCGAGCAGTACTTC CSARPPQGARGEQYF
once TRBJ2-2 TRBV11-2 . TGTGCCAGCAGCTTAAGATCGGGTAGCGCCGGGGAGCTGTTTTTT CASSLRSGSAGELFF
many TRBJ2-7 TRBV7-3 TRBD1 TGTGCCAGCAGCTCCCGACAGGGAATGATGCAGTACTTC CASSSRQGMMQYF
. TRBJ2-5 TRBV20-1 . TGCAGTGCTAGCCCTCGGAGGCAGTCCGAGGAGGCCCAGTACTTC CSASPRRQSEEAQYF
many TRBJ1-2 TRBV7-9 . TGTGCCAGCAGCCTCAGCGGGGGGAACGTGGTGGGAGGCTACACCTTC CASSLSGGNVVGGYTF
few TRBJ1-2 TRBV6-5 . TGTGCCAGCAGTTACTCGAACTTCGACAGAGTCTATGGCTACACCTTC CASSYSNFDRVYGYTF
few TRBJ1-4 TRBV5-6 . TGTGCCAGCAGCTTGGCTGGGAGGAACGATGAAAAACTGTTTTTT CASSLAGRNDEKLFF
few TRBJ2-1 TRBV20-1 . TGCAGTGCTAGAGATCCCCAGGGAAACGATGAGCAGTTCTTC CSARDPQGNDEQFF
. TRBJ2-7 TRBV6-5 TRBD1 TGTGCCAGCAGTTACACCCTCCCCGGACAGGCCTTCGAGCAGTACTTC CASSYTLPGQAFEQYF
. TRBJ2-5 TRBV3-1 . TGTGCCAGCAGCCAAGGCGGGATGGAGACCCAGTACTTC CASSQGGMETQYF